Each of the 20 T cell receptor beta chains below was sequenced from the same sample in a study of sequential checkpoint blockade in melanoma. Described treatment: randomized to nivolumab then ipilimumab (arm A) or the reverse (arm B). The table came from immunoSEQ multiplex PCR; TCRdb's copy has only in-frame clones and leaves some out. The sample shows around 10,000 clones, around four fifths of them seen only once. The sample was CD8+ T cells sorted from blood (inferred from file names), taken from a patient given nivolumab and ipilimumab in sequence. The receptor set was obtained from a human donor with melanoma.

Details on this clone: The sample contains more than one DNA sequence encoding this CDR3. This chain joins TRBV27 and TRBJ1-1; weak D call: TRBD1 (5 bases). V was pared by 2 bases and J by 4 bases, with 8 bases between. Per germline, CDR1 MNHEY and CDR2 SMNVEV (reference sequence). The CDR3 length is 13 residues. CDR3 sequence: CASSLGGITEAFF. CDR3 nucleotide sequence: TGTGCCAGCAGTTTAGGGGGGATCACTGAAGCTTTCTTT.

This chain uses TRBV9 with TRBJ2-1; D is perhaps TRBD2 (7 bases). The CDR3 has 15 amino acids. Looked up from germline, CDR1 is SGDLS and CDR2 is YYNGEE. V lost 3 bases to trimming and J lost 9 bases, with 19 bases between them. The CDR3: CASSGPGAGATEQFF. Written as DNA, the CDR3 is TGTGCCAGCAGCGGACCAGGGGCGGGAGCAACTGAGCAGTTCTTC.

This clone was seen a few times. The genes are TRBV9 and TRBJ2-7, with 8 bases matching TRBD2. This CDR3 region has 14 residues. V was clipped by 3 bases and J by 1 base; unmatched bases: 3. Germline CDR1 SGDLS, CDR2 YYNGEE. The CDR3 DNA reads as TGTGCCAGCAGCGCAGCGGGAGCATCCTACGAGCAGTACTTC. It specifies CASSAAGASYEQYF. Filled out from reference TRBV9 and TRBJ2-7, the complete variable domain reads DSGVTQTPKHLITATGQRVTLRCSPRSGDLSVYWYQQSLDQGLQFLIQYYNGEERAKGNILERFSAQQFPDLHSELNLSSLELGDSALYFCASSAAGASYEQYFGPGTRLTVT.

The chain uses TRBV27 and TRBJ2-7; D ambiguous. This CDR3 region has 14 residues. V lost 4 bases and J lost 0, with 10 bases in between. CDR1 is MNHEY and CDR2 is SMNVEV in the germline V gene (reference sequence). CDR3 region: CASSSSASSYEQYF. The CDR3 DNA reads TGTGCCAGCAGTTCCTCAGCGAGCTCCTACGAGCAGTACTTC.

The rearrangement joins TRBV5-5 to TRBJ1-5; the D gene is possibly TRBD1 (5 bases). The CDR3 spans 15 residues. Trimming cost V 5 bases and J 0 bases, with 12 bases left between them. CDR1 and CDR2 from the germline V gene are SGHKS and YYEKEE (reference sequence). CDR3: CASRPRDSSNQPQHF. Here the CDR3 DNA reads TGTGCCAGCAGACCCCGGGACTCTAGCAATCAGCCCCAGCATTTT.

The chain employs TRBV10-3 and TRBJ1-6, with 8 bases fitting TRBD1. V shed 2 bases and J 9 bases; nucleotides not matched to a gene: 6. Germline values: CDR1 ENHRY, CDR2 SYGVKD. This CDR3 is built from 15 residues. CDR3: CAISEGDRTSSPLHF. The CDR3 bases are TGTGCCATCAGTGAGGGGGACAGGACGAGTTCACCCCTCCACTTT.

On this clone itself: The sample has other DNA sequences that encode this CDR3 too. The V and J genes are TRBV9 and TRBJ1-2, with D uncertain. Germline values: CDR1 SGDLS, CDR2 YYNGEE. The CDR3 extends over 12 amino acids. The V end lost 4 bases, the J end lost 2 bases, and 6 bases lay between the germline ends. The CDR3 protein is CASSPGNYGYTF. For the CDR3, the DNA is TGTGCCAGCAGCCCAGGAAACTATGGCTACACCTTC.

The sample holds a few counts of this clone. The chain combines TRBV5-5 with TRBJ2-7; 7 bases align to TRBD2. The CDR3 covers 14 residues. The germline gives CDR1 SGHKS, CDR2 YYEKEE (reference sequence). V was pared by 3 bases and J by 2 bases, with 5 bases of the junction left unmatched. The CDR3, as DNA: TGTGCCAGCAGCTCGGAGCGGGGCCCCTACGAGCAGTACTTC. This gives the protein CASSSERGPYEQYF.

The V call is TRBV7-2, the J call TRBJ2-1, with no clear D. The CDR3 covers 15 residues. Trimming shortened V by 2 bases and J by 9 bases, and 17 bases separated the two germline ends. Germline CDR1 SGHTA, CDR2 FQGNSA. CDR3 in DNA: TGTGCCAGCAGCTTAACTATAGGCCCGGTAGGTGAGCAGTTCTTC. Residues: CASSLTIGPVGEQFF.

This clone was seen just once. This chain links TRBV2 with TRBJ1-2, with no clear D. This CDR3 comprises 13 residues. Germline V lookup: CDR1 SNHLY, CDR2 FYNNEI. V was cut by 7 bases and J by 3 bases, with 12 bases left in between. CDR3 loop: CASTKPLDYGYTF. The CDR3 nucleotides read TGTGCCAGCACCAAGCCCCTTGACTATGGCTACACCTTC.

The rearrangement links TRBV9 to TRBJ2-2; D unclear. The CDR3 runs 14 residues. The germline V and J ends were trimmed by 4 bases and 3 bases, with 10 bases remaining between them. The germline V gene encodes CDR1 SGDLS and CDR2 YYNGEE. CDR3 sequence: CASSPVADTGELFF. Here the CDR3 DNA reads TGTGCCAGCAGCCCCGTGGCGGACACCGGGGAGCTGTTTTTT. Supplemented by reference TRBV9 and TRBJ2-2, the full variable domain reads DSGVTQTPKHLITATGQRVTLRCSPRSGDLSVYWYQQSLDQGLQFLIQYYNGEERAKGNILERFSAQQFPDLHSELNLSSLELGDSALYFCASSPVADTGELFFGEGSRLTVL.

The V gene is TRBV27, the J gene TRBJ2-7; 8 positions match TRBD1. The CDR3 is made up of 15 amino acids. Germline lookup yields CDR1 MNHEY and CDR2 SMNVEV (reference sequence). The V gene end was trimmed by 6 bases and the J gene end by 4 bases; junction bases not matched to a gene: 11. CDR3 sequence reads: CASSPERTGRYEQYF. The CDR3 DNA reads TGTGCCAGCAGCCCCGAGCGGACAGGGCGGTACGAGCAGTACTTC.

The V and J genes are TRBV5-5 and TRBJ2-7, with TRBD2 as a possible D gene (6 bases). The length of the CDR3 is 15 residues. Trimming pared 2 bases from V and 1 base from J, leaving 13 bases between. Looked up from germline, CDR1 is SGHKS and CDR2 is YYEKEE (reference sequence). CDR3 residues: CASSLGGVMSYEQYF. For the CDR3, the DNA is TGTGCCAGCAGCTTAGGAGGGGTGATGTCCTACGAGCAGTACTTC.

The chain recombines TRBV30 with TRBJ2-7; possible D gene TRBD2, 5 bases. Germline CDR1 and CDR2: GTSNPN and SVGIG (reference sequence). The CDR3 contains 13 residues. Trimming removed 4 bases at V and 2 bases at J, with 12 bases between. Written as DNA, the CDR3 is TGTGCCTGGAACGGGGTTAATACCTACGAGCAGTACTTC. As protein: CAWNGVNTYEQYF. Full variable domain (rest looked up from reference TRBV30 and TRBJ2-7): SQTIHQWPATLVQPVGSPLSLECTVEGTSNPNLYWYRQAAGRGLQLLFYSVGIGQISSEVPQNLSASRPQDRQFILSSKKLLLSDSGFYLCAWNGVNTYEQYFGPGTRLTVT.

The chain combines TRBV5-4 with TRBJ2-1; D is ambiguous. The CDR3 loop spans 11 amino acids. Deletions cut 3 bases from V and 8 bases from J, with 6 bases between. Germline-derived CDR1 and CDR2 are SGHNT and YYREEE (reference sequence). DNA of the CDR3: TGTGCCAGCAGCTCCAGCGATGAGCAGTTCTTC. Its translation is CASSSSDEQFF.

The chain combines TRBV7-8 with TRBJ2-1; the match to TRBD2 covers 10 bases. V shed 5 bases, J shed 7 bases, and the junction held 17 bases outside the gene matches. CDR3 size: 18 residues. Germline V gives CDR1 SGHVS, CDR2 FQNEAQ. The CDR3 nucleotides are TGTGCCAGCAGCCCCTTGGGGCTAGCGGGAGTTAATCCGAATGAGCAGTTCTTC. The encoded protein is CASSPLGLAGVNPNEQFF.

The gene calls are TRBV29-1 and TRBJ2-5; perhaps TRBD1 as D (5 bases). The J call may be in error: the DNA end matches TRBJ2-7 better. The germline V gene has CDR1 SQVTM and CDR2 ANQGSEA. The CDR3 is made up of 15 amino acids. CDR3 sequence reads: CSVEVGQVSSYEQYF. In DNA form, the CDR3 reads TGCAGCGTTGAGGTAGGACAAGTGAGCTCCTACGAGCAGTACTTC.

J is TRBJ2-5 and V is TRBV30; D possibly corresponds to TRBD2 (6 bases). Near its end, the DNA agrees better with TRBJ2-7, so the J call may be wrong. The CDR3 contains 14 residues. Germline V gene lookup returns CDR1 GTSNPN and CDR2 SVGIG (reference sequence). CDR3 loop: CAWAITGTHHEQYF. The CDR3 DNA reads as TGTGCCTGGGCTATCACCGGGACTCACCACGAGCAGTACTTC.

The chain has TRBV15 and TRBJ2-1; TRBD1 agrees at 8 bases. The CDR3 totals 14 residues. CDR1 is LNHNV, CDR2 YYDKDF, per germline (reference sequence). The ends lost 1 base at V and 8 bases at J; junction bases unmatched: 4. For the CDR3, the DNA is TGTGCCACCAGCAGAGGGACAGGGAGGTATGAGCAGTTCTTC. Protein sequence: CATSRGTGRYEQFF.

This clone has more than one count but fewer than ten. J is TRBJ1-5 and V is TRBV6-1, with 7 bases lining up with TRBD1. V shed 8 bases, J shed 1 base, and the junction held 8 bases outside the gene matches. CDR1 is MNHNS, CDR2 SASEGT, per germline. The CDR3 runs to 15 residues. The CDR3 sequence is CASLPGGQSNQPQHF. For the CDR3, the DNA is TGTGCCAGCCTTCCAGGGGGACAGAGCAATCAGCCCCAGCATTTT.